A selection of T cell receptor beta chains follows, all from one sample in a study of blood T cell repertoires in COVID-19. The data were produced by immunoSEQ multiplex PCR, yet TCRdb's version contains in-frame clones alone and is incomplete. The data contain a few hundred thousand clones, 89% of them singletons. Sequencing was carried out using peripheral blood. These receptors all stem from a woman aged 35 to 49 who had recovered from COVID-19. Both conserved end residues are part of each CDR3. D genes are given only for firm matches. The size field is filled for only some rows; it gives once, few, many or a size class.

j_call,d_call,v_call,clone_size,cdr3_nt,cdr3_aa
TRBJ2-7,TRBD1,TRBV27,few,TGTGCCAGCAGCCACCCGGGGCAGGGGGCTTACGAGCAGTACTTC,CASSHPGQGAYEQYF
TRBJ2-1,TRBD2,TRBV13,.,TGTGCCAGCAGCCCAGACGGCGGGGGGGCAGATGAGCAGTTCTTC,CASSPDGGGADEQFF
TRBJ1-1,.,TRBV3-1/TRBV3-2,.,TGTGCCAGCAGTCAGTTGACTGAAGCTTTCTTT,CASSQLTEAFF
TRBJ1-1,TRBD1,TRBV6-5,once,TGTGCCAGCAGCTGGGGACAGTCGAACACTGAAGCTTTCTTT,CASSWGQSNTEAFF
TRBJ2-5,TRBD2,TRBV24-1,.,TGTGCCACCAGTGACCCCCAGCGGGATCAAGAGACCCAGTACTTC,CATSDPQRDQETQYF
TRBJ2-2,TRBD2,TRBV7-3,few,TGTGCCAGCAGCTCACGCGGGGGCACCGGGGAGCTGTTTTTT,CASSSRGGTGELFF
TRBJ1-5,.,TRBV5-6,.,TGTGCCAGCAGCTTGCTACAGGACAATCAGCCCCAGCATTTT,CASSLLQDNQPQHF
TRBJ2-1,TRBD2,TRBV27,once,TGTGCCAGCAAGGATGGGACTAGCGGATACAATGAGCAGTTCTTC,CASKDGTSGYNEQFF
TRBJ2-1,.,TRBV12-1,.,TGTGCCAGCAGCTGTACCATAGCGGTGGGCCAGTTCTTC,CASSCTIAVGQFF
TRBJ1-1,.,TRBV6-5,.,TGTGCCGCGGCGGGGGGATTCCCTGAAGCTTTCTTT,CAAAGGFPEAFF
TRBJ2-3,TRBD2,TRBV28,.,TGTGCCAGCAGTGGGACTAGCGGGGGCACAGATACGCAGTATTTT,CASSGTSGGTDTQYF
TRBJ2-1,TRBD2,TRBV4-2,.,TGTGCCAGCAGGCACTACAGCGGGGGGGCCAGTGGCACCTACAATGAGCAGTTCTTC,CASRHYSGGASGTYNEQFF
TRBJ1-3,.,TRBV19,.,TGTGCCAGTGAAGAGGTTTACTCTGGAAACACCATATATTTT,CASEEVYSGNTIYF
TRBJ2-2,.,TRBV5-1,.,TGCGCCAGCAGCGAAGGACTACCGAACACCGGGGAGCTGTTTTTT,CASSEGLPNTGELFF
TRBJ2-1,TRBD2,TRBV19,.,TGTGCCAGTAGTATTGGACTAGCGGGCGAGCAGTTCTTC,CASSIGLAGEQFF
TRBJ1-1,.,TRBV20-1,.,TGCAGTGCTAGTTCGCCAGGGAAGGCTGAAGCTTTCTTT,CSASSPGKAEAFF
TRBJ2-2,TRBD1,TRBV5-1,once,TGCGCCAGCAGCGCTGGCCACGTATCGACAGGGAGCAACACCGGGGAGCTGTTTTTT,CASSAGHVSTGSNTGELFF
TRBJ2-5,TRBD2,TRBV11-2,once,TGTGCCAGCAGCTTAGGTGTAGCGGGGTACCAAGAGACCCAGTACTTC,CASSLGVAGYQETQYF
TRBJ1-2,.,TRBV11-2,.,TGTGCCAGCAGCTCAAAGGACACGAACTATGGCTACACCTTC,CASSSKDTNYGYTF
TRBJ2-5,TRBD2,TRBV2,.,TGTGCCAGCAGAGAGACTAGCGGGAGGGGAGAGACCCAGTACTTC,CASRETSGRGETQYF
TRBJ2-1,TRBD1,TRBV19,.,TGTGCCAGCACCGGGACAGGGAACTACAATGAGCAGTTCTTC,CASTGTGNYNEQFF
TRBJ2-5,.,TRBV2,once,TGTGCCAGCAGTGGACAGAGACAAGAGACCCAGTACTTC,CASSGQRQETQYF
TRBJ1-2,.,TRBV5-5,.,TGTGCCAGCAGCTTCGCGGGGTATGGCTACACCTTC,CASSFAGYGYTF
TRBJ2-1,.,TRBV5-4,.,TGTGCCAGCAGCTTGTCAGCGGTAAATAGGCAGTTCTTC,CASSLSAVNRQFF
TRBJ2-2,.,TRBV11-2,.,TGTGCCAGCAGCTCCCGGACAGAATGGGCCGGGGAGCTGTTTTTT,CASSSRTEWAGELFF
TRBJ2-4,TRBD2,TRBV19,.,TGTGCCCCTAAGAACAGGGTGGGTAGCGGGGAGAAAAACATTCAGTACTTC,CAPKNRVGSGEKNIQYF
TRBJ1-4,.,TRBV11-3,.,TGTGCCAGCAGCTTAGATGGAGGGAATGGTGAAAAACTGTTTTTT,CASSLDGGNGEKLFF
TRBJ1-5,TRBD1,TRBV28,once,TGTGCCAGCAGGCTCGGACAGGGTGGGCAGCCCCAGCATTTT,CASRLGQGGQPQHF
TRBJ1-5,.,TRBV7-2,.,TGTGCCAGCAGCTCCTCCGGGGGAACACTTCCCCAGCATTTT,CASSSSGGTLPQHF
TRBJ2-1,.,TRBV12-5,.,TGTGCTAGTGGTTTGCCCGGGGGACCGACTTCCTCCTACAATGAGCAGTTCTTC,CASGLPGGPTSSYNEQFF
TRBJ1-6,TRBD1,TRBV11-3,.,TGTGCCAGCAGCCCGACAGGGCTTGACGGCAATTCACCCCTCCACTTT,CASSPTGLDGNSPLHF
TRBJ2-5,.,TRBV21-1,.,TGTGCCAGCAGCAAAGCGGCGGCTAGCGGGGGGTCCTACATGGGGTCAGAGACCCAGTACTTC,CASSKAAASGGSYMGSETQYF
TRBJ2-2,TRBD2,TRBV3-1/TRBV3-2,.,TGTGCCAGCAGCCAAGGTTCTTTGGCTAGCGGGAGGAGCCCCGGGGAGCTGTTTTTT,CASSQGSLASGRSPGELFF
TRBJ1-2,.,TRBV27,.,TGTGCCAGCAGTTTATCGAGGGGGGGATCGAACTATGGCTACACCTTC,CASSLSRGGSNYGYTF
TRBJ2-5,TRBD2,TRBV3-1/TRBV3-2,.,TGTGCCAGCAGCCAAGGTTTAGCGGGATTAGGAGAGACCCAGTACTTC,CASSQGLAGLGETQYF
TRBJ1-1,.,TRBV29-1,.,TGCAGCGTTGGGGCCCTGAGGACTGAGGCTTTCTTT,CSVGALRTEAFF
TRBJ2-7,TRBD2,TRBV28,.,TGTGCCAGCAGTCGGTCAGCGGGGGGCTCGACCTACGAGCAGTACTTC,CASSRSAGGSTYEQYF
TRBJ2-1,TRBD2,TRBV7-8,.,TGTGCCAGCAGGGGTAGCGGGATATACAATGAGCAGTTCTTC,CASRGSGIYNEQFF
TRBJ2-1,TRBD2,TRBV4-3,.,TGCGCCAGCAGCCAAGATGGGACTAGCGGGAGAGATGAGCAGTTCTTC,CASSQDGTSGRDEQFF
TRBJ1-6,.,TRBV19,.,TGTGCCAGTTGCGAATTCGCGAGCTCCTATAATTCACCCCTCCACTTT,CASCEFASSYNSPLHF
TRBJ1-1,TRBD1,TRBV7-9,.,TGTGCCAGCAGCGCATACAGGGGTTCGGACACTGAAGCTTTCTTT,CASSAYRGSDTEAFF
TRBJ1-2,.,TRBV11-2,.,TGTGCCAGCAGCTTATTCTCTGACGGGATCTATGGCTACACCTTC,CASSLFSDGIYGYTF
TRBJ1-2,.,TRBV9,.,TGTGCCAGCAGCGTAGCTACGGGTGCCGGTTATGGCTACACCTTC,CASSVATGAGYGYTF
TRBJ1-5,.,TRBV10-3,.,TGTGCCATCAGTGAGTTCGAGCATCAGCCCCAGCATTTT,CAISEFEHQPQHF
TRBJ2-7,.,TRBV2,.,TGTGCCAGCAGCGCTCTAGCATCCTACGAGCAGTACTTC,CASSALASYEQYF
TRBJ1-2,.,TRBV10-3,.,TGTGCCATCAGTGCTATTGCAGGGGTCTATGGCTACACCTTC,CAISAIAGVYGYTF
TRBJ1-2,.,TRBV7-2,.,TGTGCCAGCAGCTTAGCCAGCTATGGCTACACCTTC,CASSLASYGYTF
TRBJ2-3,TRBD2,TRBV5-4,.,TGTGCCAGCAGCACTCTGAAGCGGGGGGGCGGCGCAGATACGCAGTATTTT,CASSTLKRGGGADTQYF
TRBJ1-3,TRBD1,TRBV6-2/TRBV6-3,few,TGTGCCAGCAGTACTCGGGACAGGTGGAGCTCTGGAAACACCATATATTTT,CASSTRDRWSSGNTIYF
TRBJ2-3,.,TRBV29-1,.,TGCAGCGCGTCGGGGGGCGATACGCAGTATTTT,CSASGGDTQYF
TRBJ2-7,TRBD2,TRBV3-1/TRBV3-2,.,TGTGCCAGCAGGCGAACTAGCGGGGTCGGCGAGCAGTACTTC,CASRRTSGVGEQYF
TRBJ2-3,.,TRBV6-5,.,TGTGCCAGCAGTTACTCGAGAAGCTTGGATACGCAGTATTTT,CASSYSRSLDTQYF
TRBJ2-1,.,TRBV19,once,TGTGCCAGTTCCGACAGGTCCAATGAGCAGTTCTTC,CASSDRSNEQFF
TRBJ2-3,.,TRBV18,.,TGTGCCAGCTCACCCCGGACAAGCCTCACAGATACGCAGTATTTT,CASSPRTSLTDTQYF
TRBJ1-2,.,TRBV4-3,.,TGCGCCAGCAGCCAAGCGTACAGTGACTATGGCTACACCTTC,CASSQAYSDYGYTF
TRBJ1-3,.,TRBV29-1,.,TGCAGCGTTCTCATCCCTCAGGGGTCCAGGGATCGAAGGGGAAACACCATATATTTT,CSVLIPQGSRDRRGNTIYF
TRBJ1-6,TRBD1,TRBV5-6,.,TGTGCCAGCAGCTTGGCGGACAGGAAATCACCCCTCCACTTT,CASSLADRKSPLHF
TRBJ1-2,.,TRBV19,.,TGTGCCACCCACTCCGGGTACTATGGCTACACCTTC,CATHSGYYGYTF
TRBJ2-2,TRBD2,TRBV19,.,TGTGCCAGTACTCAAGCGGCTAGCGGAGTAAACACCGGGGAGCTGTTTTTT,CASTQAASGVNTGELFF
TRBJ1-2,.,TRBV28,.,TGTGCCAGCAGTCTGACCTTGGGACTCGGTGGACCCTATGGCTACACCTTC,CASSLTLGLGGPYGYTF